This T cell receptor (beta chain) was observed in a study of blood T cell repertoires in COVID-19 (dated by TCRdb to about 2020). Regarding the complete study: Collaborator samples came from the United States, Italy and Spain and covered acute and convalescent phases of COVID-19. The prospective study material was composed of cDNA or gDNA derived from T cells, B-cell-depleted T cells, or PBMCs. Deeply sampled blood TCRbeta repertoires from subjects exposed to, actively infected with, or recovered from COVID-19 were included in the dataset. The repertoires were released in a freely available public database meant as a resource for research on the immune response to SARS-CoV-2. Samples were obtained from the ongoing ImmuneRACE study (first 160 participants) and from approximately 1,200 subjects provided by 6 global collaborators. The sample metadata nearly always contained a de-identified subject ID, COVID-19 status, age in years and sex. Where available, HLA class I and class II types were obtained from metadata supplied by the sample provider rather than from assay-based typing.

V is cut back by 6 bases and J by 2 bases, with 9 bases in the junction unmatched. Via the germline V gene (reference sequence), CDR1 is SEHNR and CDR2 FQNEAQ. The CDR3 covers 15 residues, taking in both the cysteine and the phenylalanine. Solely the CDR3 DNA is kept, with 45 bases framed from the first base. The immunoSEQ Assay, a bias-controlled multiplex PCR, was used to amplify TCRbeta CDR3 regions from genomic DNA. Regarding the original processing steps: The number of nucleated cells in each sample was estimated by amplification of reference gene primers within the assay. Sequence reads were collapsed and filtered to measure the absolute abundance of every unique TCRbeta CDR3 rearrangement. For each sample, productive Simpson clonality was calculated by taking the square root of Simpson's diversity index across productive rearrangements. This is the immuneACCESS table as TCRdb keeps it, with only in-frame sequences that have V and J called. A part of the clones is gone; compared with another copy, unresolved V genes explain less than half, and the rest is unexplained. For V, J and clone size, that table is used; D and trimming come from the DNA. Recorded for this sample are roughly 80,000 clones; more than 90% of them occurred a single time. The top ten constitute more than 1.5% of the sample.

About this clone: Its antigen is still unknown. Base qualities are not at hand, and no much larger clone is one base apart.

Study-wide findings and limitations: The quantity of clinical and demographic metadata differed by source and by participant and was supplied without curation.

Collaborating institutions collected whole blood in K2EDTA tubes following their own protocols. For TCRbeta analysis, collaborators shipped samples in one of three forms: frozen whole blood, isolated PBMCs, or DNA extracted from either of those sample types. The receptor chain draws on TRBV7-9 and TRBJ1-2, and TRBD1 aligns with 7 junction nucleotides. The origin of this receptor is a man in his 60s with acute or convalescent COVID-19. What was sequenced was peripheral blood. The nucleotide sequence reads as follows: TGTGCCAGCAGTTTACCGACAGGGTTAAACTATGGCTACACCTTC. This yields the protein CASSLPTGLNYGYTF.